This T cell receptor (beta chain) was captured by sequencing in a study of CD8 T cells in Susac syndrome. Findings and caveats of the study: As acknowledged by the study, its TCR sequencing and HLA analysis included a relatively small number of individuals.

Random hexamers served to reverse transcribe roughly 0.5 to 1 ug RNA. The method of amplification for TCR beta CDR3 was immunoSEQ multiplex PCR, covering 54 Vbeta and 13 Jbeta. TCRdb re-called the immunoSEQ multiplex PCR reads with MiXCR, one entry per CDR3 protein. The sample holds 200,000 to 300,000 distinct CDR3 sequences, just over 90% seen once. Sequencing of TCR beta, carried out with a high-throughput approach, was applied to CD8+ and CD4+ T cells from the blood. Negative isolation was applied to CD8+ and CD4+ T cells, and FACS enrichment was applied to TEMRA cells. As for this clonotype: Its antigen is as yet unknown.

The CDR3 runs to 16 residues. Trimming took 4 bases from V and 2 from J, leaving 15 bases between them. The germline gives CDR1 SGHNT, CDR2 YYREEE (reference sequence). This clonotype was obtained from a human donor with multiple sclerosis. Sequencing used CD4+ T cells from PBMCs. The chain joins TRBV5-4 to TRBJ2-2, with a weak D call TRBD1 (6 bases). For the CDR3, the DNA is TGTGCCAGCAGCCCCCAGACAGGATCAAACACCGGGGAGCTGTTTTTT. Translating it yields CASSPQTGSNTGELFF.